One and the same sample provided the 10 T cell receptor beta chains below, sequenced in a study of blood T cell repertoires in COVID-19. TCRdb's table, derived via immunoSEQ multiplex PCR, lists solely in-frame clones and lacks some. The sample yields about 280,000 clones, roughly 86% seen once. Sequenced: PBMCs or T cells enriched from blood (not recorded which). Receptors originate from a woman aged 25-40 years who had recovered from COVID-19.

This clone was recorded only once. This rearrangement joins TRBV5-1 to TRBJ2-1; TRBD2 matches 11 bases. The CDR3 has 19 amino acids. CDR1 and CDR2 (germline): SGHRS, YFSETQ. Trimming cost V 3 bases and J 0 bases; bases outside gene matches: 11. The chain's CDR3 is CASSYRLAGLWSSYNEQFF. In nucleotides, the CDR3 is TGCGCCAGCAGCTATAGACTAGCGGGACTTTGGAGCTCCTACAATGAGCAGTTCTTC.

V and J are TRBV2 and TRBJ2-2; weak D call: TRBD2 (7 bases). Trimming removed 7 bases at V and 3 bases at J, with 18 bases between. This CDR3 contains 16 residues. In germline, CDR1 is SNHLY, CDR2 FYNNEI. The CDR3 DNA sequence: TGTGCCAGCATAGAGATGGCGGGGGCAGACACCGGGGAGCTGTTTTTT. Translating gives CASIEMAGADTGELFF.

The V and J genes are TRBV5-1 and TRBJ2-3, with D possibly being TRBD2 (6 bases). The germline CDR1 and CDR2 sequences are SGHRS and YFSETQ. The V and J ends lost 2 bases and 6 bases respectively, with 7 bases between them. The CDR3 sequence is 12 residues long. CDR3 protein: CASSLSGDTQYF. CDR3 in DNA: TGCGCCAGCAGCTTAAGCGGGGATACGCAGTATTTT.

This chain connects TRBV5-6 to TRBJ1-1; maybe TRBD1 (6 bases). Germline V gene data show CDR1 as SGHDT and CDR2 as YYEEEE. The V and J ends lost 6 bases and 4 bases respectively, with 19 bases between them. The CDR3 runs to 15 residues. CDR3: CASTSQQGWGTEAFF. In DNA, the CDR3 is TGTGCCAGCACCTCCCAACAGGGCTGGGGCACTGAAGCTTTCTTT. The entire variable domain, with the rest obtained from reference TRBV5-6 and TRBJ1-1, is as follows: DAGVTQSPTHLIKTRGQQVTLRCSPKSGHDTVSWYQQALGQGPQFIFQYYEEEERQRGNFPDRFSGHQFPNYSSELNVNALLLGDSALYLCASTSQQGWGTEAFFGQGTRLTVV.

This chain uses TRBV4-1 with TRBJ2-3; 7 nucleotides match TRBD2. Trimming took 1 base from V and 4 from J; bases not matched to a gene: 14. This CDR3 has 18 amino acids. Germline CDR1 MGHRA, CDR2 YSYEKL. The CDR3 region is CASSQVGYREGMADTQYF. CDR3 DNA sequence: TGCGCCAGCAGCCAAGTAGGGTATAGGGAGGGGATGGCAGATACGCAGTATTTT.

The rearrangement links TRBV2 to TRBJ2-7; D perhaps matches TRBD1 (6 bases). The CDR3 is 14 amino acids. The V end was cut by 5 bases, the J end by 3 bases, with 14 bases between. The germline gives CDR1 SNHLY, CDR2 FYNNEI. This CDR3 is CASSPTTGDYEQYF. CDR3 coding DNA: TGTGCCAGCAGTCCTACGACAGGAGACTACGAGCAGTACTTC. The complete variable domain, with remaining parts taken from reference TRBV2 and TRBJ2-7, reads EPEVTQTPSHQVTQMGQEVILRCVPISNHLYFYWYRQILGQKVEFLVSFYNNEISEKSEIFDDQFSVERPDGSNFTLKIRSTKLEDSAMYFCASSPTTGDYEQYFGPGTRLTVT.

This sequence joins TRBV28 and TRBJ2-1; TRBD2 aligns across 9 bases. The ends lost 6 bases at V and 0 bases at J; junction bases unmatched: 6. The CDR3 runs 16 residues. Germline V gene sequence: CDR1 MDHEN, CDR2 SYDVKM. DNA for the CDR3: TGTGCCAGCAGGACTAGCGGCCTCGCCTCCTACAATGAGCAGTTCTTC. This codes for CASRTSGLASYNEQFF.

The genes are TRBV18 and TRBJ2-7; D is possibly TRBD2 (5 bases). Trimming shortened V by 1 base and J by 5 bases, and 12 bases separated the two germline ends. This CDR3 is 14 amino acids long. CDR1 is KGHSH, CDR2 LQKENI, per germline. The CDR3 sequence: CASSPLEGGHEQYF. The DNA for the CDR3 is TGTGCCAGCTCACCACTTGAGGGTGGGCACGAGCAGTACTTC.

V gene TRBV2 combines with J gene TRBJ1-1; D call uncertain. CDR3 size: 15 residues. The V gene lost 6 bases and the J gene lost 6 bases, with 20 bases spanning the gap. Looked up from germline, CDR1 is SNHLY and CDR2 is FYNNEI. The CDR3 loop is CASRDWVATLPEAFF. Written as DNA, the CDR3 is TGTGCCAGCAGGGACTGGGTGGCCACCCTCCCTGAAGCTTTCTTT.

The rearrangement joins TRBV2 to TRBJ1-5, with D maybe TRBD1 (5 bases). The ends were cut back, 7 bases at V and 0 bases at J, with 16 bases in the middle. This CDR3 spans 16 amino acids. The V gene's germline CDR1 is SNHLY and CDR2 FYNNEI. The CDR3 protein is CASTGAQGTSNQPQHF. The CDR3 bases are TGTGCCAGCACTGGGGCTCAGGGAACTAGCAATCAGCCCCAGCATTTT.